This paragraph covers one T cell receptor (beta chain) sequence. Its specificity is unknown. The data derive from a study of Ad26.COV2.S vaccination and SARS-CoV-2 variants. Method: immunoSEQ multiplex PCR; TCRdb's copy keeps in-frame clones and lacks some. Among fewer than 400,000 clones listed, about 89% were seen once. Study-wide results and caveats: TCR breadth and depth analyses may have underestimated total T cell responses.

Treatment in this sample: roughly 19 received Ad26.COV2.S at low or high dose, single or two shots; roughly five received placebo; per-sample allocation not given. Sampling was done on day 63 after the first vaccine or placebo injection. Donation came from an adult in Boston who was aged 18-55 years. The trim removed 7 bases at V and 4 bases at J, leaving 12 bases unmatched. CDR3 length: 16 amino acids. CDR1 and CDR2 from the germline V gene are KGHDR and SFDVKD. The genes are TRBV24-1 and TRBJ1-2; 9 bases are shared with TRBD1. This TCR was sampled from a person between 18 and 59 years old who received the Ad26.COV2.S COVID-19 vaccine or a placebo. This material consisted of peripheral blood, taken in a trial of Ad26.COV2.S vaccine versus placebo. This CDR3 reads CATSSWTGDFGYGYTF. The CDR3 coding sequence is TGTGCCACCAGCTCTTGGACAGGGGATTTCGGCTATGGCTACACCTTC.